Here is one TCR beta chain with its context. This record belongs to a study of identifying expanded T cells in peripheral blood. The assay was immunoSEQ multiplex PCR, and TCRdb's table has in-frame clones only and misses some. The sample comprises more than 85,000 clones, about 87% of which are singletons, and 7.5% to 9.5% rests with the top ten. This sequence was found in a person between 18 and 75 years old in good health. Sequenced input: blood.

Here the CDR3 reads CASGTSNSYEQYF. The CDR3 bases are TGTGCCAGTGGGACCTCCAATTCCTACGAGCAGTACTTC. V and J are TRBV19 and TRBJ2-7; perhaps D is TRBD1 or TRBD2 (5 bases each). The CDR3 is 13 amino acids. Trimming took off 8 bases at V and 1 base at J, with 12 bases between the two ends. Germline assignment: CDR1 LNHDA and CDR2 SQIVND (reference sequence).